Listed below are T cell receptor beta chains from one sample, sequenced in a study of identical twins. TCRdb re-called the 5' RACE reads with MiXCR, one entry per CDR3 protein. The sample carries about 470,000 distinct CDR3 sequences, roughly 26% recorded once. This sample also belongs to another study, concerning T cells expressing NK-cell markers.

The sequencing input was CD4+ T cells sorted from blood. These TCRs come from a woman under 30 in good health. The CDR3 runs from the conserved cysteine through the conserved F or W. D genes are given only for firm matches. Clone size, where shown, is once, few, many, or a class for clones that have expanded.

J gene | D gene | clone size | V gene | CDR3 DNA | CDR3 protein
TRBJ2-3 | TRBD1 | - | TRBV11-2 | TGTGCCAGCAGCATTGGGACAGGGCGCACAGATACGCAGTATTTT | CASSIGTGRTDTQYF
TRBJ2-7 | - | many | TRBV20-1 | TGCAGTGCTAGCGGAAAGGGGCTCTACGAGCAGTACTTC | CSASGKGLYEQYF
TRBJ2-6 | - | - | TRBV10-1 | TGCGCCAGCAGTGTGTCCTCTGGGGCCAACGTCCTGACTTTC | CASSVSSGANVLTF
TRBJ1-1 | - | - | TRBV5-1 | TGCGCCAGCAGCTTGTCGCGAGCTTTCTTT | CASSLSRAFF
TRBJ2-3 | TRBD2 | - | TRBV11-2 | TGTGCCAGCAGCCTCACCATACAAGCGGGAGTTTCGGTCGATACGCAGTATTTT | CASSLTIQAGVSVDTQYF
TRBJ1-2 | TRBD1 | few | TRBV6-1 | TGTGCCAGCAGCCGCCGACCGACAGGGGATGGCTACACCTTC | CASSRRPTGDGYTF
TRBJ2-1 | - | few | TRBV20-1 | TGCAGTGCTAGTCCGGAGGCCAGGGAGCAGTTCTTC | CSASPEAREQFF
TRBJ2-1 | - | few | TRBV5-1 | TGCGCCAGCAGCTCCGGACTCAATGAGCAGTTCTTC | CASSSGLNEQFF
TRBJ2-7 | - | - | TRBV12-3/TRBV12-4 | TGTGCCAGCAGGCCGCTAGTTTTCGTGCACGAGCAGTACTTC | CASRPLVFVHEQYF
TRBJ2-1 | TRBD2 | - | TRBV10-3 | TGTGCCATCAGTCTGACTAGCGGGAGTAACATCGATGTTGAGCAGTTCTTC | CAISLTSGSNIDVEQFF
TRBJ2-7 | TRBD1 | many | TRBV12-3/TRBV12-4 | TGTGCCAGCAGTTCGGACAGGAACTACGAGCAGTACTTC | CASSSDRNYEQYF
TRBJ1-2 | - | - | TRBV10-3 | TGTGCCATCAGTGACCGGGGCCAGAACTATGGCTACACCTTC | CAISDRGQNYGYTF
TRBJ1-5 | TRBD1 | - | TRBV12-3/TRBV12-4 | TGTGCCAGCACCCTTCCAGGGGGCGCCCAGCATTTT | CASTLPGGAQHF
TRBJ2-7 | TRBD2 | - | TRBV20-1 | TGCAGTGCTACCCGGGTGGAGCGGGGGGCTTACGAGCAGTACTTC | CSATRVERGAYEQYF
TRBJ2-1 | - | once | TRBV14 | TGTGCCAGCAATAAAGGGAATGAGCAGTTCTTC | CASNKGNEQFF
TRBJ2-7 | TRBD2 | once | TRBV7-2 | TGTGCCAGCAGCTCACGAGCGGGAGGACTCTACGAGCAGTACTTC | CASSSRAGGLYEQYF
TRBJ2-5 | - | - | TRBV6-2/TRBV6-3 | TGTGCCAGCAGCCACCGGATACAGGGGGGGGGCGTAGAAGAGACCCAGTACTTC | CASSHRIQGGGVEETQYF
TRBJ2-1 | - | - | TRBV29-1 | TGCAGCGTTGAAGCGACTAGTTTCTATGAGCAGTTCTTC | CSVEATSFYEQFF
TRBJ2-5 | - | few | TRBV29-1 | TGCAGCGTTCCGACCGTCCCGGGGGAGACCCAGTACTTC | CSVPTVPGETQYF
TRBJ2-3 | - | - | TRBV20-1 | TGCAGTGCAACCCCCCTTTGGGCGGTTAGCACAGATACGCAGTATTTT | CSATPLWAVSTDTQYF
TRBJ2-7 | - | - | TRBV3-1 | TGTGCCAGCAGCCAACTAGGGGCCGAGCAGTACTTC | CASSQLGAEQYF
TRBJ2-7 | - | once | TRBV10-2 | TGCGCCAGCAGTACCTCTAGCGCGAGCTCCTACGAGCAGTACTTC | CASSTSSASSYEQYF
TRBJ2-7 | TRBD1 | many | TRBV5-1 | TGCGCCAGCACCCTTGGCCCCGACAGGGAGATCTACGAGCAGTACTTC | CASTLGPDREIYEQYF
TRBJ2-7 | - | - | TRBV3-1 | TGTGCCAGCAGCCAAGTATTTGACGAGCAGTACTTC | CASSQVFDEQYF
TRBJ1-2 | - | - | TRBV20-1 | TGCAGTGCTAGAGATCGGCCAGCTACTAACTATGGCTACACCTTC | CSARDRPATNYGYTF
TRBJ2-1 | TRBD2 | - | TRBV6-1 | TGTGCCAGCAGTGAAATGGGACTAGCGGGAGTTGTGCAGTTCTTC | CASSEMGLAGVVQFF
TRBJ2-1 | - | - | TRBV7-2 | TGTGCCAGCAGCTTTATCAGGGGAAATGAGCAGTTCTTC | CASSFIRGNEQFF
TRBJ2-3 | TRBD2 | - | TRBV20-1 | TGCAGTGCTAACCCCCTGGGGGGGGGCACAGATACGCAGTATTTT | CSANPLGGGTDTQYF
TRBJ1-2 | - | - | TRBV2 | TGTGCCAGCATCGAGGAAAATTGGGCTAACTATGGCTACACCTTC | CASIEENWANYGYTF
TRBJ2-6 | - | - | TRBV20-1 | TGCAGTGCTACCAGACTAGGGCGCTCTGGGGCCAACGTCCTGACTTTC | CSATRLGRSGANVLTF
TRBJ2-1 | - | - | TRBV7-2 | TGTGCCGGGGGGCGCGATTTCTACAATGAGCAGTTCTTC | CAGGRDFYNEQFF
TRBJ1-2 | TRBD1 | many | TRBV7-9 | TGTGCCAGCAGCTTAATGGGACAGGGATATAGAGCCTACACCTTC | CASSLMGQGYRAYTF
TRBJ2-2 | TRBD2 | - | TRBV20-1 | TGCAGTGCTAGAGATTTGGAGCGGGAGGTCAGCGGGGAGCTGTTTTTT | CSARDLEREVSGELFF
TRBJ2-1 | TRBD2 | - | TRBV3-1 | TGTGCCAGCAGCCCAGGACTAGTTAGCGTCATCTACAATGAGCAGTTCTTC | CASSPGLVSVIYNEQFF
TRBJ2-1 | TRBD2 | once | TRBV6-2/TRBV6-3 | TGTGCCAGCAGTTTTTCTGGCGGGAGGCTCGGTGAGCAGTTCTTC | CASSFSGGRLGEQFF
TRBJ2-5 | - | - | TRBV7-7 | TGTGCCAGCAGCTTACTGGACCCTCAGGGCGGCCAGTACTTC | CASSLLDPQGGQYF
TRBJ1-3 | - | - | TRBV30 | TGTGCCTGGGCCCCCGGGGTTTTCTCTGGAAACACCATATATTTT | CAWAPGVFSGNTIYF
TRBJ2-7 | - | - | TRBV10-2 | TGCGCCAGCAGTGAGGTGAGGCGCGAGCAGTACTTC | CASSEVRREQYF
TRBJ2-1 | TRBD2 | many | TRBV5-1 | TGCGCCAGCGGACAACTAGCGGGCTCCTACAATGAGCAGTTCTTC | CASGQLAGSYNEQFF
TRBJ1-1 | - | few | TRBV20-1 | TGCAGTGCTACCGCCGGGGGGAAGAACACTGAAGCTTTCTTT | CSATAGGKNTEAFF
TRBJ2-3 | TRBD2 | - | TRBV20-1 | TGCAGTGCTGTAGCGGGGGCCGGCGCAGATACGCAGTATTTT | CSAVAGAGADTQYF
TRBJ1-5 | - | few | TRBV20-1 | TGCAGTGCGCTCGCGGCACACCAGCCCCAGCATTTT | CSALAAHQPQHF
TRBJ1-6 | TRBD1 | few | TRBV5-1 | TGCGCCAGCACCTCCGGGACAGGCTTTAATTCACCCCTCCACTTT | CASTSGTGFNSPLHF
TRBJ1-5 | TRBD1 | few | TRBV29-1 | TGCAGCGTGACGTCCGGGACAGGCAATCAGCCCCAGCATTTT | CSVTSGTGNQPQHF